What follows are 29 T cell receptor beta chains derived from one specimen sequenced in a study of a mutant IDH1 vaccine in newly diagnosed glioma. Measured with immunoSEQ multiplex PCR; TCRdb has only the in-frame clones, and not every one. This sample has approximately 30,000 clones; more than 75% occur once, and the top ten carry approximately 7.5%. Regarding time point: week 35, safety follow-up. Each dose of the vaccine consisted of 300 ug of mutant IDH1 20-mer peptide, with topical imiquimod. No antigen has been assigned to these receptors. Sequences were derived from PBMCs, sampled from a glioma patient whose treatment included an IDH1 peptide vaccine. The source is a man aged 45-60 years with glioma.

In its sample, this clone was seen a few times. The rearrangement links TRBV5-5 to TRBJ1-1; D is unclear. Trimming took off 0 bases at V and 1 base at J, with 4 bases between the two ends. The CDR3 spans 13 residues. Germline CDR1 and CDR2: SGHKS and YYEKEE (reference sequence). This CDR3 is CASSLAPNTEAFF. For the CDR3, the DNA is TGTGCCAGCAGCTTGGCACCGAACACTGAAGCTTTCTTT.

Only a few counts were recorded for this clone. V gene TRBV28 combines with J gene TRBJ1-2, with TRBD1 identical over 7 bases. This CDR3 has 14 residues. From germline, CDR1 is MDHEN and CDR2 SYDVKM. V was pared by 5 bases and J by 1 base, with 4 bases of the junction left unmatched. The CDR3 DNA reads TGTGCCAGCAGTCCTACAGGGGATAACTATGGCTACACCTTC. Translation gives CASSPTGDNYGYTF.

The chain links TRBV4-1 to TRBJ2-5; D unclear. CDR1 and CDR2 from the germline V gene are MGHRA and YSYEKL. The CDR3 totals 14 residues. Between the trimmed V and J ends, which lost 1 base and 2 bases, there was a span of 8 bases. As DNA, the CDR3 is TGCGCCAGCAGCCAAGCACAGTCGCAAGAGACCCAGTACTTC. Protein product: CASSQAQSQETQYF.

The table lists this clone with a few counts. The gene calls are TRBV19 and TRBJ2-7; the D gene is possibly TRBD2 (6 bases). The CDR3 length is 14 residues. From germline, CDR1 is LNHDA and CDR2 SQIVND (reference sequence). V was clipped by 7 bases and J by 6 bases, with 19 bases between them. CDR3 sequence: CASTPGDATPEQYF. The CDR3 DNA follows: TGTGCCAGTACCCCGGGGGACGCTACCCCCGAGCAGTACTTC.

This chain connects TRBV19 to TRBJ2-6, with no clear D. Trimming removed 3 bases from V and 3 bases from J, with 6 bases in between. The CDR3 totals 14 residues. Germline CDR1 LNHDA, CDR2 SQIVND (reference sequence). Here the CDR3 reads CASSIGFGANVLTF. DNA of the CDR3: TGTGCCAGTAGTATTGGGTTTGGGGCCAACGTCCTGACTTTC.

This clone was seen more than once but under ten times. The chain combines TRBV4-1 with TRBJ1-2, with 8 bases that match TRBD1. With V trimmed by 1 base and J by 7 bases, 8 bases remained unmatched. The CDR3 has 15 amino acids. Germline V CDR1 and CDR2: MGHRA, YSYEKL. As DNA, the CDR3 is TGCGCCAGCAGCCAAGGGACAGGGTCTATAGGTGGCTACACCTTC. Residues: CASSQGTGSIGGYTF.

This clone was observed a single time. The genes are TRBV28 and TRBJ1-2, with 7 bases that match TRBD1. The CDR3 loop spans 13 amino acids. After removal of 5 bases from V and 3 bases from J, the junction contained 3 bases not matched to a gene. Germline-derived CDR1 and CDR2 are MDHEN and SYDVKM. Here the CDR3 DNA reads TGTGCCAGCAGTGGGGGACAGCACTATGGCTACACCTTC. This codes for CASSGGQHYGYTF.

The rearrangement joins TRBV4-3 to TRBJ2-2, with unresolved D. CDR3 length: 14 amino acids. CDR1 is LGHNA and CDR2 is YSLEER in the germline V gene. Trimming removed 1 base from V and 2 bases from J, with 5 bases in between. CDR3 region: CASSQGHNTGELFF. The CDR3 region has the DNA TGCGCCAGCAGCCAAGGGCACAACACCGGGGAGCTGTTTTTT.

The chain recombines TRBV4-3 with TRBJ1-4; D call uncertain. The CDR3 runs to 17 residues. The germline V gene has CDR1 LGHNA and CDR2 YSLEER. V lost 1 base and J lost 2, with 14 bases in between. Here the CDR3 DNA reads TGCGCCAGCAGCCAAGCCCCGGCCGGCGGGACTAATGAAAAACTGTTTTTT. This translates into CASSQAPAGGTNEKLFF.

The chain has TRBV6-5 and TRBJ2-7; possibly TRBD1 for D (5 bases). V lost 7 bases to trimming and J lost 2 bases, with 18 bases between them. The CDR3 is 15 amino acids. Germline CDR1 and CDR2: MNHEY and SVGAGI. The CDR3 nucleotides read TGTGCCAGCACCTACTCAGCAAGGGGTGCCTACGAGCAGTACTTC. Its translation is CASTYSARGAYEQYF.

The chain uses TRBV15 and TRBJ1-2; no clear D. The CDR3 loop spans 15 amino acids. Germline lookup yields CDR1 LNHNV and CDR2 YYDKDF (reference sequence). Trimming removed 6 bases from V and 7 bases from J, with 21 bases in between. The CDR3 DNA reads as TGTGCCACCAGTAGTATCCGGGGAGGTAGCGGTGGCTACACCTTC. This encodes CATSSIRGGSGGYTF. The whole variable domain, remainder taken from reference TRBV15 and TRBJ1-2, is DAMVIQNPRYQVTQFGKPVTLSCSQTLNHNVMYWYQQKSSQAPKLLFHYYDKDFNNEADTPDNFQSRRPNTSFCFLDIRSPGLGDTAMYLCATSSIRGGSGGYTFGSGTRLTVV.

The chain employs TRBV19 and TRBJ1-5; D not certain. The CDR3 totals 16 residues. Germline CDR1 is LNHDA and CDR2 is SQIVND (reference sequence). V lost 9 bases to trimming and J lost 2 bases, with 20 bases between them. CDR3 loop: CASNAKKGFGNQPQHF. For the CDR3, the DNA is TGTGCCAGCAACGCAAAAAAAGGGTTTGGCAATCAGCCCCAGCATTTT. The full variable domain, rest sourced from reference TRBV19 and TRBJ1-5, is DGGITQSPKYLFRKEGQNVTLSCEQNLNHDAMYWYRQDPGQGLRLIYYSQIVNDFQKGDIAEGYSVSREKKESFPLTVTSAQKNPTAFYLCASNAKKGFGNQPQHFGDGTRLSIL.

V and J are TRBV29-1 and TRBJ2-2; 11 bases match TRBD2. Germline V gene lookup returns CDR1 SQVTM and CDR2 ANQGSEA. V was pared by 6 bases and J by 7 bases, with 10 bases of the junction left unmatched. The CDR3 totals 15 residues. CDR3 sequence reads: CSVKLAGGTIGELFF. The DNA of the CDR3 is TGCAGCGTAAAGCTAGCGGGAGGCACCATCGGGGAGCTGTTTTTT.

In its sample, this clone was seen a few times. The chain has TRBV25-1 and TRBJ2-2; 10 nucleotides match TRBD1. CDR1 is MGHDK and CDR2 is SYGVNS in the germline V gene. After removal of 8 bases from V and 7 bases from J, the junction contained 4 bases not matched to a gene. There are 13 residues in the CDR3. CDR3 nucleotide sequence: TGTGCCAGCGGGACAGGGGTGGGCGGGGAGCTGTTTTTT. As protein: CASGTGVGGELFF.

The chain joins TRBV4-1 to TRBJ2-7, with 8 bases fitting TRBD1. Germline-derived CDR1 and CDR2 are MGHRA and YSYEKL. This CDR3 is 14 amino acids long. V trimming: 3 bases; J trimming: 5 bases; junction bases outside the gene matches: 6. The CDR3 nucleotides are TGCGCCAGCAGCCAGTGGACAGGGTTCAACGAGCAGTACTTC. As protein: CASSQWTGFNEQYF.

The chain combines TRBV7-2 with TRBJ2-3; D is possibly TRBD2 (5 bases). Germline values: CDR1 SGHTA, CDR2 FQGNSA. The CDR3 is 14 residues long. Trimming removed 3 bases at V and 6 bases at J, with 13 bases between. The CDR3 reads CASSFLGPGDTQYF. The CDR3 DNA reads as TGTGCCAGCAGCTTCTTAGGGCCGGGGGATACGCAGTATTTT.

The chain employs TRBV4-1 and TRBJ1-6; 8 bases map to TRBD1. V dropped 4 bases and J dropped 6; count of bases not matched to a gene: 5. The CDR3 spans 15 residues. CDR1 and CDR2 (germline): MGHRA, YSYEKL. The CDR3 sequence is CASSRIGQGNSPLHF. CDR3 sequence (DNA): TGCGCCAGCAGCCGGATCGGACAGGGTAATTCACCCCTCCACTTT.

The V gene is TRBV7-6, the J gene TRBJ2-5; TRBD2 aligns across 10 bases. Germline V gene lookup returns CDR1 SGHVS and CDR2 FNYEAQ. V lost 4 bases to trimming and J lost 5 bases; unmatched junction nucleotides: 10. CDR3 length: 16 residues. This CDR3 reads CASSWSSGGPGETQYF. For the CDR3, the DNA is TGTGCCAGCAGCTGGAGTAGCGGGGGGCCGGGGGAGACCCAGTACTTC.

CDR3 sequence: CASSLGNAGANVLTF. The CDR3 DNA follows: TGCGCCAGCAGCTTGGGTAATGCTGGGGCCAACGTCCTGACTTTC. The gene calls are TRBV5-1 and TRBJ2-6; no definite D call. Trimming stripped 0 bases from V and 2 bases from J, with 6 bases between. CDR1 is SGHRS, CDR2 YFSETQ, per germline. The CDR3 consists of 15 residues.

The chain combines TRBV14 with TRBJ2-5, with D possibly being TRBD2 (5 bases). The CDR3 is 13 amino acids. Trimming removed 4 bases at V and 7 bases at J, with 13 bases between. The V gene's germline CDR1 is SGHDN and CDR2 FVKESK. CDR3 in DNA: TGTGCCAGCAGCCTAAGTACCGGAGGGACCCAGTACTTC. This encodes CASSLSTGGTQYF.

This chain links TRBV2 with TRBJ1-5; no reliable D call. The CDR3 length is 14 residues. V lost 6 bases and J lost 0, with 9 bases in between. Germline values: CDR1 SNHLY, CDR2 FYNNEI. The CDR3 DNA sequence: TGTGCCAGCAGAACGGGGTATAGCAATCAGCCCCAGCATTTT. It translates to CASRTGYSNQPQHF.

The gene calls are TRBV2 and TRBJ2-7, with D perhaps matching TRBD2 (6 bases). This CDR3 is built from 12 residues. V lost 4 bases and J 2 bases, leaving 6 bases between the germline ends. Germline values: CDR1 SNHLY, CDR2 FYNNEI. The CDR3 coding sequence is TGTGCCAGCAGTGGGGAGGCCTACGAGCAGTACTTC. Its protein is CASSGEAYEQYF.

This clone was found a few times. The V call is TRBV7-9, the J call TRBJ1-5; no clear D gene. The germline V gene has CDR1 SEHNR and CDR2 FQNEAQ (reference sequence). The CDR3 contains 12 residues. The V gene lost 1 base and the J gene lost 12 bases, with 10 bases spanning the gap. CDR3 in amino acids: CASSLGDRLQHF. DNA of the CDR3: TGTGCCAGCAGCTTAGGGGATCGGCTCCAGCATTTT.

The V gene is TRBV6-6, the J gene TRBJ1-4; no firm D call. Trimming shortened V by 2 bases and J by 8 bases, and 6 bases separated the two germline ends. CDR1 MNHNY and CDR2 SVGAGI come from the germline V gene (reference sequence). This CDR3 contains 12 residues. For the CDR3, the DNA is TGTGCCAGCAGTTACGAAGGGGAAAAACTGTTTTTT. Protein: CASSYEGEKLFF.

This clone showed up just a few times. The rearrangement links TRBV16 to TRBJ1-1; D gene unclear. Deletions cut 1 base from V and 4 bases from J, with 10 bases between. There are 14 residues in the CDR3. Germline loops: CDR1 KGHSY, CDR2 FQNENV. CDR3 protein: CASSQLRAATEAFF. The CDR3, as DNA: TGTGCCAGCAGCCAATTAAGGGCGGCCACTGAAGCTTTCTTT. Drawing the rest from reference TRBV16 and TRBJ1-1, the complete variable domain is GEEVAQTPKHLVRGEGQKAKLYCAPIKGHSYVFWYQQVLKNEFKFLISFQNENVFDETGMPKERFSAKCLPNSPCSLEIQATKLEDSAVYFCASSQLRAATEAFFGQGTRLTVV.

The chain links TRBV4-1 to TRBJ2-3; D is unresolved. Trimming took 0 bases from V and 6 from J, leaving 10 bases between them. CDR1 MGHRA and CDR2 YSYEKL come from the germline V gene. This CDR3 is 14 amino acids long. For the CDR3, the DNA is TGCGCCAGCAGCCAAGATTCGCTCTGGGATACGCAGTATTTT. Its protein is CASSQDSLWDTQYF.

This clone was seen a single time. The rearrangement uses TRBV5-1 and TRBJ2-1; D is unresolved. The length of the CDR3 is 14 residues. The germline V gene has CDR1 SGHRS and CDR2 YFSETQ. Trimming cost V 0 bases and J 5 bases, with 9 bases left between them. The CDR3, as DNA: TGCGCCAGCAGCTTGGACAGAGAAAACAATGAGCAGTTCTTC. This gives the protein CASSLDRENNEQFF.

This clone was seen a few times. The chain is built from TRBV5-1 and TRBJ2-7; D could derive from TRBD1 or TRBD2 (5 bases each). Trimming took 0 bases from V and 6 from J, leaving 16 bases between them. This CDR3 contains 15 residues. The germline gives CDR1 SGHRS, CDR2 YFSETQ. The CDR3 DNA is TGCGCCAGCAGCTTGGGTGGGACGCCCGGCGGCGAGCAGTACTTC. It yields the protein CASSLGGTPGGEQYF. The full variable domain, its missing parts supplied by reference TRBV5-1 and TRBJ2-7, is KAGVTQTPRYLIKTRGQQVTLSCSPISGHRSVSWYQQTPGQGLQFLFEYFSETQRNKGNFPGRFSGRQFSNSRSEMNVSTLELGDSALYLCASSLGGTPGGEQYFGPGTRLTVT.

The chain recombines TRBV7-2 with TRBJ2-2; D unclear. V lost 0 bases and J 4 bases, leaving 6 bases between the germline ends. From germline, CDR1 is SGHTA and CDR2 FQGNSA. CDR3 size: 14 residues. The CDR3 sequence: CASSLALSTGELFF. CDR3 coding DNA: TGTGCCAGCAGCTTAGCTCTTTCCACCGGGGAGCTGTTTTTT.